These T cell receptor beta chains were read from a single sample in a study of shared clonotypes between healthy human individuals. The method was immunoSEQ multiplex PCR; TCRdb's version includes in-frame clones alone and lacks a portion of them. The table lists about 2.1 million clones, about 94% of them singletons, with around 1.7% in the top ten. The material sequenced was naive CD8+ T cells from PBMCs. These receptors were collected from a man aged 18 to 29 in good health. Some clones in this sample may be carry-over from other donors' samples. CDR3s include the opening cysteine and the closing phenylalanine or tryptophan. The order of the fields is D gene, V gene, J gene, clone size, CDR3 DNA, CDR3 protein. The D gene is left open where the match is weak. Size tells how often a clone was seen (once, few, many) or the class of an expanded clone, and some rows leave it out.

D: TRBD1; V: TRBV7-3; J: TRBJ2-3; size: -; DNA: TGTGCCAGCAGCTGGGGACAGATAGGAGATACGCAGTATTTT; CDR3: CASSWGQIGDTQYF
D: TRBD2; V: TRBV7-9; J: TRBJ2-1; size: -; DNA: TGTGCCAGCAGCTTAGCGGGACTAGTGCATGAGCAGTTCTTC; CDR3: CASSLAGLVHEQFF
D: -; V: TRBV9; J: TRBJ1-1; size: -; DNA: TGTGCCAGCAGCGTAGACATGAACACTGAAGCTTTCTTT; CDR3: CASSVDMNTEAFF
D: -; V: TRBV27; J: TRBJ2-3; size: -; DNA: TGTGCCAGCAGTTTATCGATTGTGACCGTGGGCGGGGCCAAGTTT; CDR3: CASSLSIVTVGGAKF
D: -; V: TRBV11-2; J: TRBJ2-7; size: -; DNA: TGTGCCAGCTCCCTAGTGAGGGGGGCCCACGAGCAGTACTTC; CDR3: CASSLVRGAHEQYF
D: TRBD1; V: TRBV4-3; J: TRBJ2-3; size: -; DNA: TGCGCCAGCAGCCAAGAACTAATCGGGACAGTCGGGGATACGCAGTATTTT; CDR3: CASSQELIGTVGDTQYF
D: -; V: TRBV7-9; J: TRBJ2-7; size: -; DNA: TGTGCCAGCAGCTGGGCCTTATACGAGCAGTACTTC; CDR3: CASSWALYEQYF
D: TRBD1; V: TRBV5-1; J: TRBJ1-4; size: -; DNA: TGCGCCAGCAGCTGGACAGGGTGTTTTTTT; CDR3: CASSWTGCFF
D: -; V: TRBV12-5; J: TRBJ1-1; size: -; DNA: TGTGCTAGTGGCGCTCATAACACTGAAGCTTTCTTT; CDR3: CASGAHNTEAFF
D: -; V: TRBV28; J: TRBJ2-1; size: -; DNA: TGTGCCAGCAGTTTGGTCGGATACTCCTACAATGAGCAGTTCTTC; CDR3: CASSLVGYSYNEQFF
D: TRBD1; V: TRBV7-9; J: TRBJ2-7; size: -; DNA: TGTGCCAGCAGCGGACGAGACAGGGAAGAGCAGTACTTC; CDR3: CASSGRDREEQYF
D: TRBD1; V: TRBV28; J: TRBJ2-7; size: once; DNA: TGTGCCTCCGAAAGGGTCGGACAGGGGGCAGAGCAGTACTTC; CDR3: CASERVGQGAEQYF
D: TRBD1; V: TRBV29-1; J: TRBJ1-1; size: -; DNA: TGCAGCGTCCTTTGGGACAGCCGGGCTTTCTTT; CDR3: CSVLWDSRAFF
D: -; V: TRBV5-4; J: TRBJ2-3; size: -; DNA: TGTGCCAGCAGCAAAGAGACAGCCTCTAGCACAGATACGCAGTATTTT; CDR3: CASSKETASSTDTQYF
D: -; V: TRBV7-8; J: TRBJ1-2; size: -; DNA: TGTGCCAGCAGCTTAGGGGAGGCAGTCTTCTATGGCTACACCTTC; CDR3: CASSLGEAVFYGYTF
D: TRBD2; V: TRBV11-2; J: TRBJ2-1; size: -; DNA: TGTGCCAGCAGCGACGGACTAGCGGGAGTGAGAGAGCAGTTCTTC; CDR3: CASSDGLAGVREQFF
D: TRBD2; V: TRBV7-8; J: TRBJ2-7; size: -; DNA: TGTGCCAGCAGCTTCAGGACTAGCGGGGTTCTGTACGAGCAGTACTTC; CDR3: CASSFRTSGVLYEQYF
D: TRBD2; V: TRBV10-1; J: TRBJ2-1; size: -; DNA: TGCGCCAGCAGCTTACTAGCGAGACCCTATAATGAGCAGTTCTTC; CDR3: CASSLLARPYNEQFF
D: -; V: TRBV30; J: TRBJ2-5; size: -; DNA: TGTGCCTGGAGTAGGGGCGGGATGGAGACCCAGTACTTC; CDR3: CAWSRGGMETQYF
D: -; V: TRBV2; J: TRBJ2-7; size: -; DNA: TGTGCCAGCAGTGGTACGCACACCGGCTACGAGCAGTACTTC; CDR3: CASSGTHTGYEQYF
D: TRBD2; V: TRBV30; J: TRBJ2-7; size: -; DNA: TGTGCCTGGAGTCCGAGGACTAGCGGGTTTTGGGGCGAGCAGTACTTC; CDR3: CAWSPRTSGFWGEQYF
D: -; V: TRBV7-9; J: TRBJ2-7; size: -; DNA: TGTGCCAGCACCCCAGACACCATGGACGAGCAGTACTTC; CDR3: CASTPDTMDEQYF
D: -; V: TRBV15; J: TRBJ1-5; size: once; DNA: TGTGCCACCAGCAGAGAGTCGTGGGACAATCAGCCCCAGCATTTT; CDR3: CATSRESWDNQPQHF
D: -; V: TRBV4-1; J: TRBJ2-7; size: once; DNA: TGCGCCAGCAGCCAAGAACGGGTGGCAGGGGACGAGCAGTACTTC; CDR3: CASSQERVAGDEQYF
D: TRBD1; V: TRBV27; J: TRBJ2-7; size: -; DNA: TGTGCCAGCAGTGGACAGGGGTACGAGCAGTACTTC; CDR3: CASSGQGYEQYF
D: -; V: TRBV9; J: TRBJ2-7; size: once; DNA: TGTGCCAGCAGCGTAGGTCCCGGTTTGGGGGAGCAGTACTTC; CDR3: CASSVGPGLGEQYF
D: TRBD1; V: TRBV9; J: TRBJ1-2; size: -; DNA: TGTGCCAGCAGCGTGAATAGACAGGGGGAGTATGGCTACACCTTC; CDR3: CASSVNRQGEYGYTF
D: -; V: TRBV11-2; J: TRBJ1-5; size: -; DNA: TGTGCCAGCAGCCTCACCCTTGAGGGGAATCAGCCCCAGCATTTT; CDR3: CASSLTLEGNQPQHF
D: -; V: TRBV19; J: TRBJ2-7; size: -; DNA: TGTGCCAGTAGTATAGCAGGCAGGGGCGAGCAGTACTTC; CDR3: CASSIAGRGEQYF
D: -; V: TRBV19; J: TRBJ1-1; size: -; DNA: TGTGCCAGTAGTCCTTCGACATCGAACACTGAAGCTTTCTTT; CDR3: CASSPSTSNTEAFF
D: -; V: TRBV11-2; J: TRBJ1-3; size: once; DNA: TGTGCCAGCAGCTTACTACCGGGAAACACCATATATTTT; CDR3: CASSLLPGNTIYF
D: -; V: TRBV9; J: TRBJ2-7; size: -; DNA: TGTGCCAGCAGCGTAGGGGGGGCTCAGAGGATCTACGAGCAGTACTTC; CDR3: CASSVGGAQRIYEQYF
D: -; V: TRBV9; J: TRBJ2-7; size: -; DNA: TGTGCCAGCAGCGTTACGGGTAGTTCTTACGAGCAGTACTTC; CDR3: CASSVTGSSYEQYF
D: -; V: TRBV5-4; J: TRBJ2-3; size: -; DNA: TGTGCCAGCAGCTTGGGTGTCACCTCTAGCACAGATACGCAGTATTTT; CDR3: CASSLGVTSSTDTQYF
D: -; V: TRBV7-2; J: TRBJ1-1; size: -; DNA: TGTGCCAGCAGCTTAGGTGGGGAGAACACTGAAGCTTTCTTT; CDR3: CASSLGGENTEAFF
D: -; V: TRBV18; J: TRBJ2-3; size: -; DNA: TGTGCCAGCTCACCCCCACCGAAAGATACGCAGTATTTT; CDR3: CASSPPPKDTQYF
D: -; V: TRBV7-9; J: TRBJ2-2; size: -; DNA: TGTGCCAGCAGCCCTCTATCTGGTACCGGGGAGCTGTTTTTT; CDR3: CASSPLSGTGELFF
D: -; V: TRBV2; J: TRBJ2-1; size: -; DNA: TGTGCCAGCAGTGAAGGGGCGGGCCCACAGAATGAGCAGTTCTTC; CDR3: CASSEGAGPQNEQFF
D: -; V: TRBV4-3; J: TRBJ1-4; size: -; DNA: TGCGCCAGCAGCCAAGACTGGCGGACTAATGAAAAACTGTTTTTT; CDR3: CASSQDWRTNEKLFF
D: -; V: TRBV2; J: TRBJ2-7; size: -; DNA: TGTGCCAGCGGGGGTCGAGGGTACGAGCAGTACTTC; CDR3: CASGGRGYEQYF
D: TRBD1; V: TRBV27; J: TRBJ2-7; size: -; DNA: TGTGCCAGCAGTTCCGTAGGGACAGGGAGACCCGAGCAGTACTTC; CDR3: CASSSVGTGRPEQYF
D: -; V: TRBV28; J: TRBJ1-5; size: -; DNA: TGTGCCAGCAGCTTACGGGCTCAGCCCCAGCATTTT; CDR3: CASSLRAQPQHF
D: -; V: TRBV7-8; J: TRBJ2-7; size: -; DNA: TGTGCCAGCAGCTTTAGGGGACCGAGCTACGAGCAGTACTTC; CDR3: CASSFRGPSYEQYF
D: -; V: TRBV11-2; J: TRBJ1-2; size: once; DNA: TGTGCCAGCAAGCCTGCCGGCTTGCATGGCTACACCTTC; CDR3: CASKPAGLHGYTF
D: TRBD2; V: TRBV15; J: TRBJ2-7; size: -; DNA: TGTGCCACCAGCAGAGCCGGGCTAGCGGACTCCTACGAGCAGTACTTC; CDR3: CATSRAGLADSYEQYF
D: -; V: TRBV4-1; J: TRBJ2-7; size: -; DNA: TGCGCCAGCAGCCAAGGCCCAACCTACGAGCAGTACTTC; CDR3: CASSQGPTYEQYF
D: TRBD2; V: TRBV4-2; J: TRBJ2-3; size: -; DNA: TGTGCCAGCAGCCAGGAACGCACTAGCGACACAGATACGCAGTATTTT; CDR3: CASSQERTSDTDTQYF
D: -; V: TRBV15; J: TRBJ2-7; size: -; DNA: TGTGCCACCAGCGACAGGCGGGAGAGCGGGCACGAGCAGTACTTC; CDR3: CATSDRRESGHEQYF